This is a list of T cell receptor beta chains from one sample in a study of blood T cell repertoires in COVID-19. TCRdb's table, derived via immunoSEQ multiplex PCR, lists solely in-frame clones and lacks some. The sample carries approximately 70,000 clones, about four fifths recorded once. The sequencing sample was made of peripheral blood. These receptors were obtained from a man between 65 and 80 years old who had recovered from COVID-19. Both conserved end residues are part of each CDR3. The D gene is left open where the match is weak. Clone size is not always given. Where it is, it says once, few, many or a class for expanded clones.

J gene | D gene | V gene | clone size | CDR3 protein | CDR3 DNA
TRBJ1-1 | - | TRBV27 | few | CASSFRGMNTEAFF | TGTGCCAGCAGTTTTCGCGGGATGAACACTGAAGCTTTCTTT
TRBJ1-3 | TRBD1 | TRBV19 | - | CAASSRDRGSGNTIYF | TGTGCCGCTAGTTCCCGGGACAGAGGCTCTGGAAACACCATATATTTT
TRBJ1-1 | - | TRBV19 | - | CASIPTVNTEAFF | TGTGCCAGTATCCCAACAGTGAACACTGAAGCTTTCTTT
TRBJ2-2 | - | TRBV5-4 | - | CASSLLTGPSTGELFF | TGTGCCAGCAGCTTGTTAACAGGGCCCTCAACCGGGGAGCTGTTTTTT
TRBJ2-1 | TRBD2 | TRBV7-6 | few | CASSPRLAFRVEQFF | TGTGCCAGCAGCCCCCGACTAGCTTTCAGGGTTGAGCAGTTCTTC
TRBJ2-3 | TRBD2 | TRBV5-1 | - | CASSLGAGNTDTQYF | TGCGCCAGCAGCTTGGGAGCGGGGAACACAGATACGCAGTATTTT
TRBJ2-7 | - | TRBV29-1 | - | CSVGSGSYEQYF | TGCAGCGTTGGTAGCGGATCCTACGAGCAGTACTTC
TRBJ2-2 | TRBD1 | TRBV6-6 | - | CASRQGSANTGELFF | TGTGCCAGCAGACAGGGGAGCGCGAACACCGGGGAGCTGTTTTTT
TRBJ1-4 | TRBD1 | TRBV7-8 | - | CASSLTGTGGVTNEKLFF | TGTGCCAGCAGCTTAACAGGGACAGGGGGTGTAACTAATGAAAAACTGTTTTTT
TRBJ2-1 | TRBD1 | TRBV7-2 | - | CASSLDRGFGEQFF | TGTGCCAGCAGCTTAGACAGGGGATTCGGTGAGCAGTTCTTC
TRBJ2-7 | - | TRBV5-1 | - | CASSGGTTYEQYF | TGCGCCAGCAGCGGCGGGACCACCTACGAGCAGTACTTC
TRBJ2-2 | TRBD2 | TRBV7-2 | - | CASSFPGLAATGELFF | TGTGCCAGCAGCTTCCCGGGACTAGCGGCCACCGGGGAGCTGTTTTTT
TRBJ1-1 | TRBD1 | TRBV19 | - | CASRNRGGPEAFF | TGTGCCAGTAGGAACAGGGGAGGACCTGAAGCTTTCTTT
TRBJ2-5 | TRBD2 | TRBV6-6 | once | CASSLYLQAGGVETQYF | TGTGCCAGCAGTCTATACCTCCAAGCGGGGGGTGTGGAGACCCAGTACTTC